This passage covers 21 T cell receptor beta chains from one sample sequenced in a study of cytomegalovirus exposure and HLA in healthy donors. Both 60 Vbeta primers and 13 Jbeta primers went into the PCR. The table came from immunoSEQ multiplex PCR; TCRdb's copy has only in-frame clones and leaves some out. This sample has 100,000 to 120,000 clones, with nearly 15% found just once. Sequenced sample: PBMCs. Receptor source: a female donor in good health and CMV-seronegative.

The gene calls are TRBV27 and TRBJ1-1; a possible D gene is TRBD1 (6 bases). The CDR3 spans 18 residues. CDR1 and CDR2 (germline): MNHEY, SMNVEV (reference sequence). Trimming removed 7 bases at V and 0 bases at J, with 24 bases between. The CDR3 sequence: CASKYVGGLGQMNTEAFF. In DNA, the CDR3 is TGTGCCAGCAAGTATGTGGGGGGGCTTGGACAGATGAACACTGAAGCTTTCTTT.

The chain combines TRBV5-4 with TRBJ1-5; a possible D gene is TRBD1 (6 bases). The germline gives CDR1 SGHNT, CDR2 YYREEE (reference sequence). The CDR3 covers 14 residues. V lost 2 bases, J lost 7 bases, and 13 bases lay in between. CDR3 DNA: TGTGCCAGCAGCTTAGGCGCAGGGGACCAGCCCCAGCATTTT. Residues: CASSLGAGDQPQHF.

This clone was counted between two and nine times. The CDR3 nucleotides are TGTGCCAGTAGTATAGTCACCGGGACAGGGTCCCCGCCCCAGCATTTT. It codes for CASSIVTGTGSPPQHF. The J gene is TRBJ1-5, the V gene TRBV19; the match to TRBD1 covers 9 bases. V lost 1 base to trimming and J lost 9 bases; unmatched junction nucleotides: 10. The CDR3 is made up of 16 amino acids. Per germline, CDR1 LNHDA and CDR2 SQIVND (reference sequence).

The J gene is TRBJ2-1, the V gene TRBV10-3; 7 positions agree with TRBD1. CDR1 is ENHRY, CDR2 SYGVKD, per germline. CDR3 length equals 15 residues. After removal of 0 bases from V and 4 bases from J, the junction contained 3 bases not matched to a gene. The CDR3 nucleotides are TGTGCCATCAGTGAGTCCTCGACAGGGTACAATGAGCAGTTCTTC. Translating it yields CAISESSTGYNEQFF.

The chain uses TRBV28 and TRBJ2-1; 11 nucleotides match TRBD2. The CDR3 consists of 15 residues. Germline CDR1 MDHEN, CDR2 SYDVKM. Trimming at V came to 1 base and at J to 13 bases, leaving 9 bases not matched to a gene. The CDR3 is CASSLSLAGEPPQFF. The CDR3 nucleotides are TGTGCCAGCAGTTTATCACTAGCGGGAGAACCGCCCCAGTTCTTC. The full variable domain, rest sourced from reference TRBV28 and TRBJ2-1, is DVKVTQSSRYLVKRTGEKVFLECVQDMDHENMFWYRQDPGLGLRLIYFSYDVKMKEKGDIPEGYSVSREKKERFSLILESASTNQTSMYLCASSLSLAGEPPQFFGPGTRLTVL.

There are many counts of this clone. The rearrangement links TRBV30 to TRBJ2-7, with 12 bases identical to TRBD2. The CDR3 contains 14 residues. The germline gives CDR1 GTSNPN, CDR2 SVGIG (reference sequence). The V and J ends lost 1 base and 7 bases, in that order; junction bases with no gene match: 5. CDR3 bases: TGTGCCTGGAGTGGCCTAGCGGGAGGGTCTGAGCAGTACTTC. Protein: CAWSGLAGGSEQYF.

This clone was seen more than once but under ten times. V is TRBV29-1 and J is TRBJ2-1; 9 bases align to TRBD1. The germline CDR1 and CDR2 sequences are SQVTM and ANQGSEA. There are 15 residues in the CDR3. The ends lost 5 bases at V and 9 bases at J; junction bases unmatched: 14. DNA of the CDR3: TGCAGCGTTTTCCTCCGGGACAGGGCATTGAGTGAGCAGTTCTTC. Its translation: CSVFLRDRALSEQFF.

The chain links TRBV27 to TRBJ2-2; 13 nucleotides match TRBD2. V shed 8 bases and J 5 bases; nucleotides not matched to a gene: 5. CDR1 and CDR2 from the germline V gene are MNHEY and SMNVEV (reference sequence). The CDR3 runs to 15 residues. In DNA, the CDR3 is TGTGCCAGCGGGGGACTAGCGGGAATAACCGGGGAGCTGTTTTTT. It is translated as CASGGLAGITGELFF.

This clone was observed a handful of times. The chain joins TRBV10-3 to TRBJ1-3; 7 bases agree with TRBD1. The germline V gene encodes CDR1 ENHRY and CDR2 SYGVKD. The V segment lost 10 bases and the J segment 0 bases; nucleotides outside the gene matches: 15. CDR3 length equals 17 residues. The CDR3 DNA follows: TGTGCCACCGAAGACCTGGACAGGAGAAGCTCTGGAAACACCATATATTTT. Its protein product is CATEDLDRRSSGNTIYF.

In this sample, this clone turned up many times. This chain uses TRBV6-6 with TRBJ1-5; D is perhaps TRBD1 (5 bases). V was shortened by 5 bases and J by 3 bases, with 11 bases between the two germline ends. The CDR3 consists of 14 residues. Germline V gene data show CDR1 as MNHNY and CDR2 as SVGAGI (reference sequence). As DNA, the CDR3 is TGTGCCAGCAGTCTAGACAGCCCCAATCAGCCCCAGCATTTT. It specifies CASSLDSPNQPQHF.

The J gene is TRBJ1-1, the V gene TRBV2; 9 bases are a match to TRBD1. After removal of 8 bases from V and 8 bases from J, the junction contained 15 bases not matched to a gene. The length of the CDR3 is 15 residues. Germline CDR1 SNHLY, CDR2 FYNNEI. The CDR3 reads CASPSRDRVVGEAFF. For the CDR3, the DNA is TGTGCCAGCCCTTCCAGGGACAGGGTTGTAGGGGAAGCTTTCTTT.

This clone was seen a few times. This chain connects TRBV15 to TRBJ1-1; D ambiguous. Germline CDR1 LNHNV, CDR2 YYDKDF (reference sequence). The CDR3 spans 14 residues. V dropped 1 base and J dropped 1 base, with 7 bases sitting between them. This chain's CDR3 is CATSRAPSNTEAFF. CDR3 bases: TGTGCCACCAGCAGAGCCCCGTCGAACACTGAAGCTTTCTTT. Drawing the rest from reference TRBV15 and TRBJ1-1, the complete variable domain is DAMVIQNPRYQVTQFGKPVTLSCSQTLNHNVMYWYQQKSSQAPKLLFHYYDKDFNNEADTPDNFQSRRPNTSFCFLDIRSPGLGDTAMYLCATSRAPSNTEAFFGQGTRLTVV.

In DNA form, the CDR3 reads TGTGCCAGCAGCTTAGCGCGGGCTAACTATGGCTACACCTTC. The encoded protein is CASSLARANYGYTF. The chain uses TRBV7-9 and TRBJ1-2; no clear D gene. CDR1 and CDR2 from the germline V gene are SEHNR and FQNEAQ (reference sequence). V gave up 0 bases and J gave up 0 bases, with 5 bases separating them. This CDR3 has 14 residues.

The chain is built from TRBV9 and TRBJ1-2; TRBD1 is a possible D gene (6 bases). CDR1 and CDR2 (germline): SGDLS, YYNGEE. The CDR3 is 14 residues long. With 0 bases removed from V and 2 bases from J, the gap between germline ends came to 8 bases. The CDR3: CASSVGDTNYGYTF. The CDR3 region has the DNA TGTGCCAGCAGCGTAGGGGACACAAACTATGGCTACACCTTC. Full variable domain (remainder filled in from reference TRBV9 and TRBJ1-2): DSGVTQTPKHLITATGQRVTLRCSPRSGDLSVYWYQQSLDQGLQFLIQYYNGEERAKGNILERFSAQQFPDLHSELNLSSLELGDSALYFCASSVGDTNYGYTFGSGTRLTVV.

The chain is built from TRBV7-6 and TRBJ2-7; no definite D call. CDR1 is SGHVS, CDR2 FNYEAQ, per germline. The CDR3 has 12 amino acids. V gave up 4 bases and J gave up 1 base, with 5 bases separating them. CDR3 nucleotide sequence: TGTGCCAGCAGCTCCAGATCCTACGAGCAGTACTTC. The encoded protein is CASSSRSYEQYF.

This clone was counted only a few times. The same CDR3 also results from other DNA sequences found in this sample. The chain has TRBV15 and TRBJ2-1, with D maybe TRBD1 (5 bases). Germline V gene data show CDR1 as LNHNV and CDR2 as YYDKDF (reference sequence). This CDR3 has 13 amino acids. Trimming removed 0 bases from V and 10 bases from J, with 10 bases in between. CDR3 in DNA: TGTGCCACCAGCAGAGATTACAGGAACGAGCAGTTCTTC. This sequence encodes CATSRDYRNEQFF. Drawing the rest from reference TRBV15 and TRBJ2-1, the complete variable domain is DAMVIQNPRYQVTQFGKPVTLSCSQTLNHNVMYWYQQKSSQAPKLLFHYYDKDFNNEADTPDNFQSRRPNTSFCFLDIRSPGLGDTAMYLCATSRDYRNEQFFGPGTRLTVL.

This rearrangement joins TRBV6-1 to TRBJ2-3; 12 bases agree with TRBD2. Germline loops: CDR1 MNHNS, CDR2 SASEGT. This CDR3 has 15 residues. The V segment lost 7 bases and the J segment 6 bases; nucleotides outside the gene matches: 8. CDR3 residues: CASKSSGGARDTQYF. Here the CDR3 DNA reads TGTGCCAGCAAGTCTAGCGGGGGGGCCAGGGATACGCAGTATTTT.

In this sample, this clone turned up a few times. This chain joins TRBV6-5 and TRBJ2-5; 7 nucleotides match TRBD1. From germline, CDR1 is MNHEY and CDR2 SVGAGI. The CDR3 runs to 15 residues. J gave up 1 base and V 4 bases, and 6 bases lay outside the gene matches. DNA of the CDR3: TGTGCCAGCAGTTCGACAGGGTTGATCCAAGAGACCCAGTACTTC. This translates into CASSSTGLIQETQYF.

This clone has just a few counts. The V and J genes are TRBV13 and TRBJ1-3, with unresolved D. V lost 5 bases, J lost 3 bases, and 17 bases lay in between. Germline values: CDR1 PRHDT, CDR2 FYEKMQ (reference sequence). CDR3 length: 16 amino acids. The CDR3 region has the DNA TGTGCCAGCAGCCGCGGTCGGGGTAGGAATGGAAACACCATATATTTT. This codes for CASSRGRGRNGNTIYF. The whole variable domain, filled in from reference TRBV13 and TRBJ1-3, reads AAGVIQSPRHLIKEKRETATLKCYPIPRHDTVYWYQQGPGQDPQFLISFYEKMQSDKGSIPDRFSAQQFSDYHSELNMSSLELGDSALYFCASSRGRGRNGNTIYFGEGSWLTVV.

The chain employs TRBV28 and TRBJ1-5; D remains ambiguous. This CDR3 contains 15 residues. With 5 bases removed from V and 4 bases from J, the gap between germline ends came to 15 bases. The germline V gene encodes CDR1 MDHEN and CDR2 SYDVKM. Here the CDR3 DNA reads TGTGCCAGCAGTCCACTCCGGGGTCAAAATCAGCCCCAGCATTTT. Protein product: CASSPLRGQNQPQHF.

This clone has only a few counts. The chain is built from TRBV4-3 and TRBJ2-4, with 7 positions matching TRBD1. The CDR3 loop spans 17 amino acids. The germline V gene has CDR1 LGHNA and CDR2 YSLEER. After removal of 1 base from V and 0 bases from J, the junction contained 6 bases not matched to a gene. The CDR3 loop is CASSQVDRALAKNIQYF. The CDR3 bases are TGCGCCAGCAGCCAAGTCGACAGGGCACTAGCCAAAAACATTCAGTACTTC.